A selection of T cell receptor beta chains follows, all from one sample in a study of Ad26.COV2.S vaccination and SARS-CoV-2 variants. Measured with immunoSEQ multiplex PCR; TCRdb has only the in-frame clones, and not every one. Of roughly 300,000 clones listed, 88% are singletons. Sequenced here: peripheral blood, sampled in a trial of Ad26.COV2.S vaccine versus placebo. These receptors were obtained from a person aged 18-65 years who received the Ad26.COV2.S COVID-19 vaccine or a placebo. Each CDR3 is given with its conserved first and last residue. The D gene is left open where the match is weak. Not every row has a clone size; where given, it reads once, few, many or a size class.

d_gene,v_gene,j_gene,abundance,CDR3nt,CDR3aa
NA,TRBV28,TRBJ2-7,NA,TGTGCCAGCAGTTTCCTTCGAAGGGCAGGGGAGTCCTACGAGCAGTACTTC,CASSFLRRAGESYEQYF
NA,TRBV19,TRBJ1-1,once,TGTGCCAGTAGTCCGGGACCCCCGCTTGAAGCTTTCTTT,CASSPGPPLEAFF
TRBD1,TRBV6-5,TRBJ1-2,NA,TGTGCCAGCAGTTACTCGGGGGGGACAGCTGATGGCTACACCTTC,CASSYSGGTADGYTF
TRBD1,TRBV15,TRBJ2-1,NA,TGTGCCACCAGCAGAGGCCCAGGGACAGTACCCAATGAGCAGTTCTTC,CATSRGPGTVPNEQFF
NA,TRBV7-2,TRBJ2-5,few,TGTGCCAGCAGCTTAGAGTTAGGGGTAGTGGGGGAGACCCAGTACTTC,CASSLELGVVGETQYF
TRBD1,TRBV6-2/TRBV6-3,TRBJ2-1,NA,TGTGCCAGCAGTCCCAGAACAGGGGGGAAATCCTACAATGAGCAGTTCTTC,CASSPRTGGKSYNEQFF
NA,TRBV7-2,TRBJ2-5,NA,TGTGCCAGCAGCCCACAGCGGCCAGAGACCCAGTACTTC,CASSPQRPETQYF
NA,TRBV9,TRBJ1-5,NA,TGTGCCAGCGGGGAGGGACAGCCCCAGCATTTT,CASGEGQPQHF
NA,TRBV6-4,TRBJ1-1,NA,TGTGCCAGCAGTGACTCGGGTGGGGCGCGAGCTTTCTTT,CASSDSGGARAFF
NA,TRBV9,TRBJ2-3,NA,TGTACCAGCAGTCCAGTGGGAGGAACCACAGATACGCAGTATTTT,CTSSPVGGTTDTQYF
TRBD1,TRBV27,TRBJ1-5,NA,TGTGCCAGCAGTCTCTATTACCGACAGGGGATAGGGCAGCCCCAGCATTTT,CASSLYYRQGIGQPQHF
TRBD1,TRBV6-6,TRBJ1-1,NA,TGTGCCAGCAGTTACTCGCCCCGACAGGGAAAATTT,CASSYSPRQGKF
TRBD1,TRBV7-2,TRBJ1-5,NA,TGTGCCAGCAGCGCCCGACAGGGAGATCAGCCCCAGCATTTT,CASSARQGDQPQHF
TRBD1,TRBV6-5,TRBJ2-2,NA,TGTGCCAGCAGCTGGACAGGGCCCGGGGAGCTGTTTTTT,CASSWTGPGELFF
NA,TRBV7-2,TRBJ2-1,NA,TGTGCCAGCAGCACCCGCACGGGGATCCCCTACAATGAGCAGTTCTTC,CASSTRTGIPYNEQFF
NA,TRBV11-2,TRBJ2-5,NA,TGTGCCAGCGCCCCCCCGGGGTACCAAGAGACCCAGTACTTC,CASAPPGYQETQYF
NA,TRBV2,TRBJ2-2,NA,TGTGCCAGCAGCCGGACAGTAAACACCGGGGAGCTGTTTTTT,CASSRTVNTGELFF
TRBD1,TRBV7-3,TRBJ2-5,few,TGTGCCAGCAGTCGCGACAGGGGAGAGACCCAGTACTTC,CASSRDRGETQYF
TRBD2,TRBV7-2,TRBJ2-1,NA,TGTGCCAGCAGCCTAGGACTAGCGGGGTACAATGAGCAGTTCTTC,CASSLGLAGYNEQFF
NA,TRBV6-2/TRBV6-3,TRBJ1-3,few,TGTGCCAGCCGTTATAACCTAAGAGGATCCGGAAACACCATATATTTT,CASRYNLRGSGNTIYF
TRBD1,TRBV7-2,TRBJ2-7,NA,TGTGCCAGCAGTTCCACAGGGGCCTACGAGCAGTACTTC,CASSSTGAYEQYF
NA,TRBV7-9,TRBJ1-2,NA,TGTGCCAGCATCAGATCGGGGTTTGGCTACACCTTC,CASIRSGFGYTF
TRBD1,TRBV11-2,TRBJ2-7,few,TGTGCCAGCAGCTCTGACAGGGGTGCCGAGCAGTACTTC,CASSSDRGAEQYF
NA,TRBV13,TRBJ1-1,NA,TGTGCCAGCAGCTACGAATTGAACACTGAAGCTTTCTTT,CASSYELNTEAFF
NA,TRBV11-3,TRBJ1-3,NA,TGTGCCAGCAGCCCCAGCGGCCGTTCTGGAAACACCATATATTTT,CASSPSGRSGNTIYF
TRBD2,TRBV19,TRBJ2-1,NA,TGTGCCAGTAGTATAGGTAGCGGGAGCGTGGGCAATGAGCAGTTCTTC,CASSIGSGSVGNEQFF
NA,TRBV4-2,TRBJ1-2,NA,TGTGCCAGCAGCCCTGAGGCAGGGAACTATGGCTACACCTTC,CASSPEAGNYGYTF
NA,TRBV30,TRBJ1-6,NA,TGTGCCTGGCCTTTCATTGGGCGCTCCTATAATTCACCCCTCCACTTT,CAWPFIGRSYNSPLHF
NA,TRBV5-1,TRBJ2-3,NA,TGCGCCAGCAGCGCAGGGGGCACAGATACGCAGTATTTT,CASSAGGTDTQYF
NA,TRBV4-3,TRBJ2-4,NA,TGCGCCAGCAGCCAAGATCAGGGGTTGGTAATTCAGTACTTC,CASSQDQGLVIQYF
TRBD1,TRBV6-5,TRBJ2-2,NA,TGTGCCAGCAACAGGGGGGGACAGGGGCCCGGGGAGCTGTTTTTT,CASNRGGQGPGELFF
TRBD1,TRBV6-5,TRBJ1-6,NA,TGTGCCAGCAGTTTGCAGGGGGCTTATAATTCACCCCTCCACTTT,CASSLQGAYNSPLHF
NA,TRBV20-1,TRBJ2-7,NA,TGCAGTGCTAGTGCGAGCTACGAGCAGTACTTC,CSASASYEQYF
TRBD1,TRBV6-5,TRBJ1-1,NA,TGTGCCAGCAGTTTCAGGGACAGGTCCACTGAAGCTTTCTTT,CASSFRDRSTEAFF
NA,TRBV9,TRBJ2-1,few,TGTGCCAGCAGCGTAGTGGGCCACTCGAGCTCCTACAATGAGCAGTTCTTC,CASSVVGHSSSYNEQFF
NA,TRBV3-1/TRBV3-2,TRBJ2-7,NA,TGTGCCAGCAGCCAAGAGGGGGAACGGGGCTACGAGCAGTACTTC,CASSQEGERGYEQYF
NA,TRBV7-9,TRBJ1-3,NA,TGTGCCAGCAGCTTACTACAGTTTTCCTCTGGAAACACCATATATTTT,CASSLLQFSSGNTIYF
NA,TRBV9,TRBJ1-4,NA,TGTGCCAGCAGCGCTACAGGTACAACTAATGAAAAACTGTTTTTT,CASSATGTTNEKLFF
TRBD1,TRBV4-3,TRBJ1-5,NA,TGCGCCAGCAGCCAAGATACGGACAGGGGAAGTCAGCCCCAGCATTTT,CASSQDTDRGSQPQHF
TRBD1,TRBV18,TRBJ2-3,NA,TGTGCCAGCTCACCGATACGGGACAGGGGCGGTCCTGGGGTCACAGATACGCAGTATTTT,CASSPIRDRGGPGVTDTQYF
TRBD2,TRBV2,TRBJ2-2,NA,TGTGCCAGCAGTGCGGGACTAGCGGGGGATGGGACCGGGGAGCTGTTTTTT,CASSAGLAGDGTGELFF
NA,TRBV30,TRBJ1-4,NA,TGTGCCTGGAGTAAGACGGAAGCCGAAAAACTGTTTTTT,CAWSKTEAEKLFF
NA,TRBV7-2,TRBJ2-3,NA,TGTGCCAGCAGCTTAGCAACACCTAGCACAGATACGCAGTATTTT,CASSLATPSTDTQYF
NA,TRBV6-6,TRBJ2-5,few,TGTGCCAGCAGTTATCCGGGCAGGGACTACCAAGAGACCCAGTACTTC,CASSYPGRDYQETQYF